This T cell receptor (beta chain) was observed in a study of blood T cells in healthy people across ages. Trimming removed 3 bases from V and 0 bases from J, with 10 bases in between. Germline V lookup: CDR1 SGHRS, CDR2 YFSETQ. The CDR3 is 16 residues long. General study points: Donor CMV infection status was unknown, possibly confounding age-related changes in expanded clonotypes. PBMCs that were unsorted prevented a conclusive naive versus antigen-experienced comparison.

This clonotype came up a few times. Its antigen is unknown. Alongside a J-beta primer mix, a sample-barcoded 5' primer served in a second PCR lasting about 7 to 12 cycles. Every cDNA molecule carried a tag from a template-switch adaptor bearing 12 random nucleotides. TCRdb passed the 5' RACE reads through MiXCR, listing each CDR3 protein once. The sample yields around 900,000 distinct CDR3 sequences, 51% seen once. Sample: blood. This chain connects TRBV5-1 to TRBJ2-6; D unresolved. The TCR originated in a woman aged 55-69 years in good health. CDR3 nucleotides: TGCGCCAGCAGCTCACCCCCTAGCTCTGGGGCCAACGTCCTGACTTTC. Residues: CASSSPPSSGANVLTF.